Included here is one TCR beta chain sequence, with context. The antigen is unknown. The protocol was immunoSEQ multiplex PCR, while the TCRdb copy is restricted to in-frame clones and leaves out a portion. The sample records over 60,000 clones, approximately 80% being singletons. This CDR3 region has 15 residues. Trimming left V 5 bases short and J 2 bases short, with 16 bases between. Germline CDR1 and CDR2: SGHRS and YFSETQ. The sample comes from a study of T cell clones after liver transplantation. Turning to the study itself: Third-party-reactive TCRbeta sequences from pre-transplant mixed lymphocyte reactions served as antigen-independent comparators. Study-wide points: Conclusions were preliminary, with small, heterogeneous patient groups.

The TCR was taken from a human donor who received a liver transplant. The material sequenced was CD4+ T cells from blood, taken before liver transplant. This chain links TRBV5-1 with TRBJ1-1; the D gene is possibly TRBD1 (6 bases). The CDR3 region is CASSFGQLLNTEAFF. The CDR3 DNA reads as TGCGCCAGCAGTTTCGGACAGCTCCTTAACACTGAAGCTTTCTTT.